This TCR beta chain was sequenced in a study of neurological immune-mediated disorders. With 10-nucleotide random UMIs included, cDNA was synthesized by 5'RACE. TCRdb used MiXCR to reprocess the 5' RACE reads, holding one entry per CDR3 protein. The table records about 66,000 distinct CDR3 sequences, around 5.5% of them present only once. This clonotype has ten or more counts. Its specificity is unknown. One junction end does not reproduce the germline sequence, and a read error may be involved. The CDR3 is 16 residues long. CDR1 is SSHAT and CDR2 is FNYEAQ in the germline V gene (reference sequence). The study's findings and limits: For the multiple sclerosis repertoire cluster, no association with any clinical or MRI feature was found.

Stored at -80 C, 2 million PBMCs were the source of the unsorted libraries. Sequences were obtained from PBMCs. This chain uses TRBV7-7 with TRBJ1-5; 12 bases match TRBD1. This TCR was recovered from a woman younger than 45 with multiple sclerosis. The CDR3 region is CASSRKGTGGSQPQHF. In nucleotides, the CDR3 is TGTGCTAGCAGCCGAAAAGGGACAGGGGGCAGTCAGCCCCAGCATTTT.